Presented here are 5 T cell receptor beta chains from one specimen sequenced in a study of OX40 agonist ivuxolimab in advanced cancers. Produced via immunoSEQ multiplex PCR; TCRdb's table is partial and in-frame only. The table records 65,000 to 70,000 clones, 82% of them present only once. The source material was CD4+ or CD8+ T cells sorted from blood, sampled in a trial of the OX40 agonist ivuxolimab. These receptors were collected from an adult with an advanced solid tumor such as melanoma, head and neck, liver or kidney cancer.

The rearrangement joins TRBV28 to TRBJ1-5, with a possible D match to TRBD1 (6 bases). CDR3 length: 16 amino acids. The V end lost 2 bases, the J end lost 5 bases, and 16 bases lay between the germline ends. CDR1 is MDHEN, CDR2 SYDVKM, per germline. Written as DNA, the CDR3 is TGTGCCAGCAGTTTAATGGGGGGGCATACCGATCAGCCCCAGCATTTT. Translated, it gives CASSLMGGHTDQPQHF.

V gene TRBV6-5 combines with J gene TRBJ1-4; perhaps TRBD1 as D (5 bases). The CDR3 is 13 residues long. The V and J ends lost 8 bases and 7 bases respectively, with 14 bases between them. Germline CDR1 MNHEY, CDR2 SVGAGI. The CDR3 DNA follows: TGTGCCAGCGGCTGGGGACTAGGTGAAAAACTGTTTTTT. It specifies CASGWGLGEKLFF.

The chain links TRBV20-1 to TRBJ2-1; unclear D gene. Trimming cost V 0 bases and J 6 bases, with 0 bases left between them. Germline assignment: CDR1 DFQATT and CDR2 SNEGSKA (reference sequence). This CDR3 is built from 10 residues. CDR3 coding DNA: TGCAGTGCTAGAGACAATGAGCAGTTCTTC. Amino acid sequence: CSARDNEQFF.

This clone appeared a single time. This sequence joins TRBV9 and TRBJ1-1; possibly TRBD1 for D (6 bases). The CDR3 has 14 residues. Germline V gives CDR1 SGDLS, CDR2 YYNGEE. V was trimmed by 2 bases and J by 5 bases, leaving 13 bases between them. CDR3 in amino acids: CASSVLSGETEAFF. The CDR3, as DNA: TGTGCCAGCAGCGTTCTATCAGGGGAGACTGAAGCTTTCTTT.

The chain uses TRBV6-5 and TRBJ2-3, with a weak D call TRBD1 (5 bases). Germline CDR1 reads MNHEY; CDR2 reads SVGAGI. V was clipped by 0 bases and J by 2 bases, with 12 bases between them. The CDR3 runs to 16 residues. CDR3 region: CASSYSRTRPTDTQYF. CDR3 nucleotide sequence: TGTGCCAGCAGTTACTCGAGGACAAGACCCACAGATACGCAGTATTTT.